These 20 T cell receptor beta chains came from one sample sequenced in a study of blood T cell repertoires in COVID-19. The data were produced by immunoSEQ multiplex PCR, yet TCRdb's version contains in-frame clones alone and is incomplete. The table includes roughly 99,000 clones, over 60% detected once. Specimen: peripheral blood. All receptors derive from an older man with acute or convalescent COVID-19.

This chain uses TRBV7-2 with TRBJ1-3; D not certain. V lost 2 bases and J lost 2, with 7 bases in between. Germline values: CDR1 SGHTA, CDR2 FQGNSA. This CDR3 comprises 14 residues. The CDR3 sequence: CASSLRTAGNTIYF. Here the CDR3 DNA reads TGTGCCAGCAGCTTACGGACTGCTGGAAACACCATATATTTT.

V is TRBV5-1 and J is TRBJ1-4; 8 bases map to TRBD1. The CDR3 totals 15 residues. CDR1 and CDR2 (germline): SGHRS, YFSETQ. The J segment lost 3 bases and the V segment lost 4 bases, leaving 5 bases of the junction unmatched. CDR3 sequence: CASSEGQGPNEKLFF. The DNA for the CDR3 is TGCGCCAGCAGCGAAGGACAGGGTCCTAATGAAAAACTGTTTTTT.

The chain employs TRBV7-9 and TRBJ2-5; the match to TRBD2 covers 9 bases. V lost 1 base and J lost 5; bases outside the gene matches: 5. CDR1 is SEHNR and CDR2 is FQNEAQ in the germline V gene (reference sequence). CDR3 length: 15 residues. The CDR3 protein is CASSLEAGGLETQYF. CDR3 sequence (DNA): TGTGCCAGCAGCTTAGAGGCGGGGGGGCTGGAGACCCAGTACTTC. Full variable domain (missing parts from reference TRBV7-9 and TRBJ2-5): DTGVSQNPRHKITKRGQNVTFRCDPISEHNRLYWYRQTLGQGPEFLTYFQNEAQLEKSRLLSDRFSAERPKGSFSTLEIQRTEQGDSAMYLCASSLEAGGLETQYFGPGTRLLVL.

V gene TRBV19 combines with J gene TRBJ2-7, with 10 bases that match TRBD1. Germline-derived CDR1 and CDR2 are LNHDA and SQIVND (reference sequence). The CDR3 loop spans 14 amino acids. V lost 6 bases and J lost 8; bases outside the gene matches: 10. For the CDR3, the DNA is TGTGCCAGTAGGTCACCCCCGGACAGGGGGAAGCAGTACTTC. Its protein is CASRSPPDRGKQYF.

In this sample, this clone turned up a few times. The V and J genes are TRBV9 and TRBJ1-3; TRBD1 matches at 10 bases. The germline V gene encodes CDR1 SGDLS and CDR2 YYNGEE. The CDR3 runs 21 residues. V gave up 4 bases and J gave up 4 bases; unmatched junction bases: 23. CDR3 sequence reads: CASSPTDRGQLRGAPGNTIYF. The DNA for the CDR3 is TGTGCCAGCAGCCCGACCGACAGGGGGCAACTTAGAGGGGCCCCCGGAAACACCATATATTTT.

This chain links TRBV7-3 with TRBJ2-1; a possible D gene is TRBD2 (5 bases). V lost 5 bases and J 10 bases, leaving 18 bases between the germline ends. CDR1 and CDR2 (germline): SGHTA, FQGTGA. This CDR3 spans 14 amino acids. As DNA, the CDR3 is TGTGCCAGCAGCCTGGACTGGCTCTCCAAGGAGCAGTTCTTC. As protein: CASSLDWLSKEQFF.

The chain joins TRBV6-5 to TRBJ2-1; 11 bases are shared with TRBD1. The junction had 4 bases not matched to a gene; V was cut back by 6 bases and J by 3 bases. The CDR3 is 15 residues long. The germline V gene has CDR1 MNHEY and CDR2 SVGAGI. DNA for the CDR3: TGTGCCAGCAGACGGACAGGGGGCTTCTACAATGAGCAGTTCTTC. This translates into CASRRTGGFYNEQFF.

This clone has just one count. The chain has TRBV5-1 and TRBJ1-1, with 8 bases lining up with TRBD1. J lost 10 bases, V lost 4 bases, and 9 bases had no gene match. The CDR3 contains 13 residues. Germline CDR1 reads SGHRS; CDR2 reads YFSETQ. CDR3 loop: CASSERDRLAAFF. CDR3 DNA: TGCGCCAGCAGCGAAAGGGACAGGCTCGCAGCTTTCTTT.

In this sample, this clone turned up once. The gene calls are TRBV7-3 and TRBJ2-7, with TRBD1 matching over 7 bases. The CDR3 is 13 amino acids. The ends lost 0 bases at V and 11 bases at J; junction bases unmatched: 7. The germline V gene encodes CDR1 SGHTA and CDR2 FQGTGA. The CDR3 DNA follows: TGTGCCAGCAGCTTAACGAATTTACAGGGGAAGTACTTC. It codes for CASSLTNLQGKYF.

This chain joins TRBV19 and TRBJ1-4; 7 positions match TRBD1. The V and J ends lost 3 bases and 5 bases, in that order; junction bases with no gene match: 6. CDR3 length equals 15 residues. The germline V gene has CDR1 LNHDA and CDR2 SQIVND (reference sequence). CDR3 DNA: TGTGCCAGTAGTATGGGGGGACAGCAAAATGAAAAACTGTTTTTT. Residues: CASSMGGQQNEKLFF.

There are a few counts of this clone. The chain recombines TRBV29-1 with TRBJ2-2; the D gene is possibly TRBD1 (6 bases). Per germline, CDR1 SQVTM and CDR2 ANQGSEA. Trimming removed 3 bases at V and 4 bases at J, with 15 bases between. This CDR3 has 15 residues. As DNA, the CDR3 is TGCAGCGTTGACTTAACCGGGACAATCACCGGGGAGCTGTTTTTT. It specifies CSVDLTGTITGELFF.

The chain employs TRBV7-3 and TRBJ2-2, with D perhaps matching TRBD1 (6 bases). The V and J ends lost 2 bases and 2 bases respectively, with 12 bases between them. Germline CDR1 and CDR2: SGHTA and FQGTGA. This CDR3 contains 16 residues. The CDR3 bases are TGTGCCAGCAGCTTACTGCCGACAGGAAACACCGGGGAGCTGTTTTTT. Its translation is CASSLLPTGNTGELFF.

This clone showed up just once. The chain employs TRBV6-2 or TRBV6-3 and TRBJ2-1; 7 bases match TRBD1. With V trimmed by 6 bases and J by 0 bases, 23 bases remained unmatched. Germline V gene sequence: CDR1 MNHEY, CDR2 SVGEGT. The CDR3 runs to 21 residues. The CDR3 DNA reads TGTGCCAGCAGCCGAGGACAGGACTTGTGGGGAATGACCAGCTCCTACAATGAGCAGTTCTTC. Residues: CASSRGQDLWGMTSSYNEQFF.

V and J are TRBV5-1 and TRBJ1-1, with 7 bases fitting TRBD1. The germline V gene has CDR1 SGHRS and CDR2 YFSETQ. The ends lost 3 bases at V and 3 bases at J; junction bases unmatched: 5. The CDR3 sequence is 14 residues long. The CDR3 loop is CASSYGGTDTEAFF. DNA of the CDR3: TGCGCCAGCAGCTATGGCGGGACAGACACTGAAGCTTTCTTT. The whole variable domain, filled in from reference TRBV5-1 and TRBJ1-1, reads KAGVTQTPRYLIKTRGQQVTLSCSPISGHRSVSWYQQTPGQGLQFLFEYFSETQRNKGNFPGRFSGRQFSNSRSEMNVSTLELGDSALYLCASSYGGTDTEAFFGQGTRLTVV.

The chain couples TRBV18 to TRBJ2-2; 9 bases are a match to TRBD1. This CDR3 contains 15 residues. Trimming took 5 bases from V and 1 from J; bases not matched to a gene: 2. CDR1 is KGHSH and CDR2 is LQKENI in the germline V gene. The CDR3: CASSRQGENTGELFF. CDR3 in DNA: TGTGCCAGCTCAAGACAGGGGGAGAACACCGGGGAGCTGTTTTTT. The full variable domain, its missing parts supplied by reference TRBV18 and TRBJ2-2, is NAGVMQNPRHLVRRRGQEARLRCSPMKGHSHVYWYRQLPEEGLKFMVYLQKENIIDESGMPKERFSAEFPKEGPSILRIQQVVRGDSAAYFCASSRQGENTGELFFGEGSRLTVL.

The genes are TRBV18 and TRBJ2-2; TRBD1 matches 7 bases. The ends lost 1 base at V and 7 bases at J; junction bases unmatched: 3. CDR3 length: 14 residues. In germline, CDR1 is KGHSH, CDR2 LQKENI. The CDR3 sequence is CASSPQGADGELFF. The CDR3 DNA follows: TGTGCCAGCTCACCACAGGGGGCGGACGGGGAGCTGTTTTTT.

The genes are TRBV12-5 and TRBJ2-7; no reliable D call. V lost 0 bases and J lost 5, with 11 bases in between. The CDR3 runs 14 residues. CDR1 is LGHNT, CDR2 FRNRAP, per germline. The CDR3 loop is CASGLVHPFDEQYF. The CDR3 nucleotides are TGTGCTAGTGGTTTGGTACACCCTTTCGACGAGCAGTACTTC.

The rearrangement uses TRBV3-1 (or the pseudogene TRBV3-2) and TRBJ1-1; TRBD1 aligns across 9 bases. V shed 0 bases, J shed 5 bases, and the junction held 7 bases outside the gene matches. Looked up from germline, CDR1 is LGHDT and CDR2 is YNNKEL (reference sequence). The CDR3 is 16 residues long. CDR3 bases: TGTGCCAGCAGCCAAGAGGGACAGGGCCCGGGGACTGAAGCTTTCTTT. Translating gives CASSQEGQGPGTEAFF.

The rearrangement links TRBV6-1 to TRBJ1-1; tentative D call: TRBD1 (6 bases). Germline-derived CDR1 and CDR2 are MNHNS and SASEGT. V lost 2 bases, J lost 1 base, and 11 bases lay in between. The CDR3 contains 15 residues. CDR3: CASSEIGTKNTEAFF. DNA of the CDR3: TGTGCCAGCAGTGAAATCGGGACAAAGAACACTGAAGCTTTCTTT.

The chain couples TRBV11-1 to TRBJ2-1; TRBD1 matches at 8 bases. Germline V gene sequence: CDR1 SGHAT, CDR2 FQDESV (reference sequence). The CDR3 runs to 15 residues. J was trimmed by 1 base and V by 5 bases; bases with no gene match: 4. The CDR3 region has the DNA TGTGCCAGCAGCCTAGACAGGGGTTCCTACAATGAGCAGTTCTTC. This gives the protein CASSLDRGSYNEQFF.